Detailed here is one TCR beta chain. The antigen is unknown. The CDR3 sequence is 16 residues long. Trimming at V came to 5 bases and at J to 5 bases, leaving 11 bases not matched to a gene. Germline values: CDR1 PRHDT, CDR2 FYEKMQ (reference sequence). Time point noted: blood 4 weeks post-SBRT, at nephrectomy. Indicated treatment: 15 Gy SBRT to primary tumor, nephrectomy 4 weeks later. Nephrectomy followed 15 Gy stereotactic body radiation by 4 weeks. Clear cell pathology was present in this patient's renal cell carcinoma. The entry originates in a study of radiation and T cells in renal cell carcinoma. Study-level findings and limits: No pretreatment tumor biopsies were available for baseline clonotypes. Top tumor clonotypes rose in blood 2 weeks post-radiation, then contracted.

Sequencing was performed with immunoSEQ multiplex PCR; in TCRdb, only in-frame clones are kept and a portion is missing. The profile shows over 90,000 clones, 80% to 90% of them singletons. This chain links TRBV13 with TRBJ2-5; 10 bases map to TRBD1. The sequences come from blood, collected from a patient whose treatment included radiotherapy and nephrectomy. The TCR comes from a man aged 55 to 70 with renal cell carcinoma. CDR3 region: CASSPFRQGAVETQYF. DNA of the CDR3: TGTGCCAGCAGCCCGTTCCGACAGGGGGCAGTGGAGACCCAGTACTTC.